This TCR beta chain derives from a study of cytomegalovirus exposure and HLA in healthy donors. Overall study: The roughly 120 validation repertoires and the approximately 690 first-cohort repertoires shared a platform, a later analysis reported. The study, taken as a whole, reports: High sensitivity and specificity were reportedly achieved when the classifier diagnosed cytomegalovirus status. Rarity characterized most TCR sequences, yet some public TCRs appeared in many donors.

The repertoire was sequenced with immunoSEQ multiplex PCR; TCRdb's copy has only in-frame clones and lacks some. The sample lists under 300,000 clones; 75% to 90% were seen once. The donors were in the roughly 120-subject validation cohort; that cohort was separate from the approximately 700-subject first cohort. Notes on this clone: Its antigen is not identified.

The sequence was obtained from a woman aged 25 to 39 in good health and CMV-seropositive. Sequencing was done on a sample of PBMCs.

CDR3 protein: CASSLSLDRAGEAFF. The CDR3 coding sequence is TGTGCCAGCAGCTTAAGCCTGGACAGGGCTGGTGAAGCTTTCTTT. The V call is TRBV7-3, the J call TRBJ1-1; 8 bases align to TRBD1. Germline assignment: CDR1 SGHTA and CDR2 FQGTGA. The J segment lost 7 bases and the V segment lost 1 base, leaving 8 bases of the junction unmatched. This CDR3 has 15 amino acids.